The T cell receptor (beta chain) described here comes from a study of T-cell reconstitution after alpha-beta-depleted transplantation in children. Study-level results: It was newly produced T cells that mostly accounted for T-cell counts and diversity one year after transplant. Reports say that about two months after transplant, the alpha-beta T cells came out of several hundred graft clones that had expanded.

Construction of the TCRbeta library involved unique molecular identifiers. TCRdb recomputed calls from the PCR reads with MiXCR, one row per CDR3 protein. The table includes around 450,000 distinct CDR3 sequences, 8% to 11% detected once. Unmatched junction bases numbered 8, after V lost 4 bases and J lost 5 bases. The CDR3 sequence is 15 residues long. Germline CDR1 reads SEHNR; CDR2 reads FQNEAQ (reference sequence). This clonotype occurred many times. No antigen is known for it. The sequence derives from a child aged 2-15 years with inherited bone marrow failure, due to receive a stem cell transplant. Sequencing was performed on PBMCs, taken before TCRalphabeta/CD19-depleted stem cell transplant. The chain recombines TRBV7-9 with TRBJ2-3; 8 bases are a match to TRBD2. CDR3 loop: CASSYMGLELDTQYF. Here the CDR3 DNA reads TGTGCCAGCAGCTACATGGGACTAGAATTAGATACGCAGTATTTT.